The clone carrying this TCR beta chain was seen a handful of times. Its matching antigen is unknown. Germline values: CDR1 SGDLS, CDR2 YYNGEE. This CDR3 region has 13 residues. The germline V and J ends were trimmed by 2 bases and 1 base, with 6 bases remaining between them. Assay: immunoSEQ multiplex PCR; the TCRdb copy retains only in-frame clones and omits some. The table includes 20,000 or so clones, 70% to 80% detected once. This entry comes from a study of CD4 T cells in relation to SARS-CoV-2 and coronaviruses. In the study overall: The negative reference was HIV-1 Nef peptide pool or peptide-free culture. Study results and limitations: Around two thirds of donors had memory CD4+ clonotypes crossrecognizing SARS-CoV-2 and common cold coronavirus spike. Samples before the pandemic and after infection were not matched within any donor.

CD4+ T cells from unexposed donors were obtained before the COVID-19 pandemic (2011-2018). The cells were cultured for around ten days before CD4+ T cells were isolated. Some 1.9 million PBMCs per well were cultured with approximately 9.2 IU/ml IL-2. This TCR came from a human donor in good health. This chain joins TRBV9 and TRBJ1-2; unclear D gene. Source material: CD4+ T cells from PBMCs, cultured in vitro. In DNA, the CDR3 is TGTGCCAGCAGCGTGGACGTTAACTATGGCTACACCTTC. Protein: CASSVDVNYGYTF.